This TCR beta chain stems from a study of blood T cell repertoires in COVID-19. Looking at the study overall: Spain, Italy and the United States supplied samples that represented acute and convalescent COVID-19.

TCRdb's copy holds only in-frame clones and misses some; the assay was immunoSEQ multiplex PCR. The sample records fewer than 75,000 clones, 89% being singletons. The sequence derives from an elderly man with acute or convalescent COVID-19. Sequences were obtained from peripheral blood.

The CDR3: CASSLLGLPNEQFF. The CDR3 DNA is TGCGCCAGCAGCCTACTGGGACTTCCCAATGAGCAGTTCTTC. The chain links TRBV5-1 to TRBJ2-1; TRBD2 is a possible D gene (6 bases). Germline values: CDR1 SGHRS, CDR2 YFSETQ. V was cut by 4 bases and J by 6 bases, with 14 bases left in between. There are 14 residues in the CDR3.